This is a list of T cell receptor beta chains from one sample in a study of blood T cell repertoires in COVID-19. The method was immunoSEQ multiplex PCR; TCRdb's version includes in-frame clones alone and lacks a portion of them. The data hold roughly 120,000 clones, with around 90% observed a single time. Source material: peripheral blood. These receptor sequences come from a woman aged 55 to 70 with COVID-19, enrolled during active disease. The CDR3 runs from the conserved cysteine through the conserved F or W. Fields, in order: V gene, J gene, CDR3 protein.

TRBV7-2,TRBJ2-3,CASSNRLAGQATDTQYF
TRBV19,TRBJ1-1,CASSWGQDLMNTEAFF
TRBV20-1,TRBJ1-2,CSASSTGARSYGYTF
TRBV10-3,TRBJ2-3,CAISESSGGTDTQYF
TRBV4-3,TRBJ1-6,CASSQDPDRANSPLHF
TRBV5-8,TRBJ2-5,CASSFKGDRIGETQYF
TRBV6-6,TRBJ1-5,CASSLQGEYQPQHF
TRBV30,TRBJ1-2,CAWSAAPGQGFGYTF
TRBV30,TRBJ1-3,CAWSVGQPRSGNTIYF
TRBV15,TRBJ2-3,CATSPGTDTQYF
TRBV5-6,TRBJ2-7,CASSFLGFGRGSYEQYF
TRBV18,TRBJ2-1,CASSPPGGPRGNEQFF
TRBV5-1,TRBJ1-3,CASNIGQGENTIYF
TRBV7-9,TRBJ2-7,CASSPRGSGAASSYEQYF